Following are 13 T cell receptor beta chains from one sample sequenced in a study of T-cell reconstitution after alpha-beta-depleted transplantation in children. TCRbeta library preparation incorporated unique molecular identifiers. One entry per CDR3 protein results from TCRdb running MiXCR on the PCR reads. The table records a few hundred thousand distinct CDR3 sequences, over 20% of them present only once. The sequences come from PBMCs, collected before TCRalphabeta/CD19-depleted stem cell transplant. The receptors originated from a boy under two years old with Wiskott-Aldrich syndrome, due to receive a stem cell transplant.

This clonotype was seen a handful of times. The V and J genes are TRBV6-1 and TRBJ2-3, with D possibly TRBD2 on 5 matching bases. V was pared by 6 bases and J by 5 bases, with 12 bases between. Germline CDR1 reads MNHNS; CDR2 reads SASEGT. This CDR3 contains 13 residues. The CDR3 bases are TGTGCCAGCAGCCGGGGTGCGGTAGATACGCAGTATTTT. It yields the protein CASSRGAVDTQYF.

At least ten counts were recorded for this clonotype. The chain uses TRBV12-3 or TRBV12-4 and TRBJ2-1; D gene ambiguous. This CDR3 is 12 amino acids long. V lost 5 bases, J lost 4 bases, and 6 bases lay in between. The CDR3 protein is CASSKTYNEQFF. The CDR3 nucleotides read TGTGCCAGCAGTAAAACATACAATGAGCAGTTCTTC.

This clonotype was recorded a few times. The J gene is TRBJ1-5, the V gene TRBV12-3 or TRBV12-4, with TRBD1 as a possible D gene (6 bases). Trimming took off 7 bases at V and 4 bases at J, with 17 bases between the two ends. CDR3 length equals 15 residues. The CDR3 is CASNPQGYRNQPQHF. The DNA for the CDR3 is TGTGCCAGCAACCCACAGGGTTACAGAAATCAGCCCCAGCATTTT.

This clonotype has only a few counts. The chain links TRBV7-2 to TRBJ2-7, with 16 bases aligning to TRBD2. Trimming cost V 3 bases and J 10 bases; bases outside gene matches: 6. The germline V gene encodes CDR1 SGHTA and CDR2 FQGNSA. CDR3 length: 15 amino acids. In DNA, the CDR3 is TGTGCCAGCAGCTTGGGACTAGCGGGAGGGCCCGGACAGTACTTC. This sequence encodes CASSLGLAGGPGQYF.

This clonotype has only a few counts. V gene TRBV5-1 combines with J gene TRBJ2-4, with TRBD2 identical over 8 bases. CDR1 is SGHRS, CDR2 YFSETQ, per germline. Trimming took 4 bases from V and 2 from J; bases not matched to a gene: 11. The CDR3 is made up of 17 amino acids. DNA for the CDR3: TGCGCCAGCAGCCTTATAACGGGGGGGAGAACCAAAAACATTCAGTACTTC. Amino acid sequence: CASSLITGGRTKNIQYF.

V usage is TRBV20-1 and J usage is TRBJ2-7; 7 bases line up with TRBD2. The V and J ends lost 4 bases and 2 bases, in that order; junction bases with no gene match: 17. This CDR3 region has 17 residues. Germline CDR1 reads DFQATT; CDR2 reads SNEGSKA (reference sequence). Written as DNA, the CDR3 is TGCAGTGCTAACACCGGCCTTTCTAGCGGCCTAACCTACGAGCAGTACTTC. The encoded protein is CSANTGLSSGLTYEQYF.

The chain combines TRBV6-1 with TRBJ1-5, with a possible D match to TRBD1 (6 bases). Per germline, CDR1 MNHNS and CDR2 SASEGT. The CDR3 sequence is 13 residues long. With 4 bases removed from V and 7 bases from J, the gap between germline ends came to 11 bases. CDR3 sequence (DNA): TGTGCCAGCAGTGTCAGGGGAGACCAGCCCCAGCATTTT. Translating it yields CASSVRGDQPQHF.

V and J are TRBV5-1 and TRBJ2-3, with D perhaps being TRBD1 or TRBD2 (5 bases each). Germline-derived CDR1 and CDR2 are SGHRS and YFSETQ. This CDR3 region has 14 residues. V lost 4 bases to trimming and J lost 2 bases, with 11 bases between them. This CDR3 reads CASSPGTHTDTQYF. CDR3 DNA sequence: TGCGCCAGCAGCCCGGGGACCCACACAGATACGCAGTATTTT.

In DNA, the CDR3 is TGTGCCAGCAGCCCACCCCGACAGGGGCCTGGAAACACCATATATTTT. Its translation: CASSPPRQGPGNTIYF. The chain carries TRBV11-2 and TRBJ1-3, with 8 bases identical to TRBD1. The V gene end was trimmed by 5 bases and the J gene end by 2 bases; junction bases not matched to a gene: 8. Per the germline V gene, CDR1 is SGHAT and CDR2 is FQNNGV. The CDR3 spans 16 residues.

This clonotype turned up a few times. This chain joins TRBV20-1 and TRBJ2-3, with D unresolved. The CDR3 length is 15 residues. The V end lost 4 bases, the J end lost 0 bases, and 14 bases lay between the germline ends. From germline, CDR1 is DFQATT and CDR2 SNEGSKA (reference sequence). The CDR3, as DNA: TGCAGTGCTACTCCCACAGTTGGGAGCACAGATACGCAGTATTTT. Translation gives CSATPTVGSTDTQYF.

The chain links TRBV24-1 to TRBJ2-1; 12 bases map to TRBD2. This CDR3 spans 17 amino acids. The junction had 7 bases not matched to a gene; V was cut back by 4 bases and J by 4 bases. Germline V gene lookup returns CDR1 KGHDR and CDR2 SFDVKD. The CDR3 coding sequence is TGTGCCACCAGTGAAACTACCGGGACTAGCGGGTACAATGAGCAGTTCTTC. This encodes CATSETTGTSGYNEQFF.

There are many counts of this clonotype. At one end the junction does not follow the germline gene, possibly because of a read error. The CDR3 here is CASSLDGSSYEQYF. The CDR3 DNA sequence: TGTGCCAGCAGCTTAGATGGCAGCTCCTACGAGCAGTACTTC. This chain uses TRBV5-1 with TRBJ2-7; D remains unclear. Germline-derived CDR1 and CDR2 are SGHRS and YFSETQ. This CDR3 contains 14 residues.

This clonotype was counted between two and nine times. This chain connects TRBV12-3 or TRBV12-4 to TRBJ1-4; D not certain. V was clipped by 4 bases and J by 2 bases, with 11 bases between them. CDR3 length: 15 residues. This CDR3 is CASSSRDFTNEKLFF. In nucleotides, the CDR3 is TGTGCCAGCAGTTCCCGTGACTTCACTAATGAAAAACTGTTTTTT.